Below, 27 T cell receptor beta chains from the same sample are listed, as sequenced in a study of shared clonotypes between healthy human individuals. Using immunoSEQ multiplex PCR, the repertoire was profiled, and TCRdb retains in-frame clones only, with some absent. The sample records roughly 2.2 million clones, under 95% being singletons. The sample was naive CD4+ T cells from PBMCs. The subset denotes: CD45RA+ positively selected. Receptors were obtained from a young man in good health. Some clones in this sample may be carry-over from other donors' samples.

The chain joins TRBV28 to TRBJ2-7, with 11 bases fitting TRBD2. The CDR3 consists of 19 residues. The germline CDR1 and CDR2 sequences are MDHEN and SYDVKM. The V and J ends lost 8 bases and 0 bases, in that order; junction bases with no gene match: 18. The CDR3 here is CASSLGTWDSGRASYEQYF. CDR3 in DNA: TGTGCCAGCTCCTTGGGGACATGGGATAGCGGGAGGGCCTCCTACGAGCAGTACTTC.

Details on this clone: Other DNA sequences in this specimen translate into the identical CDR3. CDR3 bases: TGCGCCAGCAGCTTTGGGGGGGATACGCAGTATTTT. This codes for CASSFGGDTQYF. The rearrangement joins TRBV5-1 to TRBJ2-3; possibly TRBD2 for D (6 bases). Germline CDR1 SGHRS, CDR2 YFSETQ. The ends were cut back, 2 bases at V and 6 bases at J, with 7 bases in the middle. The CDR3 has 12 amino acids. Looking up the rest from reference TRBV5-1 and TRBJ2-3 gives the full variable domain: KAGVTQTPRYLIKTRGQQVTLSCSPISGHRSVSWYQQTPGQGLQFLFEYFSETQRNKGNFPGRFSGRQFSNSRSEMNVSTLELGDSALYLCASSFGGDTQYFGPGTRLTVL.

This clone was picked up one time. This rearrangement joins TRBV15 to TRBJ2-5; tentative D call: TRBD1 (5 bases). In germline, CDR1 is LNHNV, CDR2 YYDKDF (reference sequence). Between the trimmed V and J ends, which lost 5 bases and 1 base, there was a span of 8 bases. The CDR3 consists of 13 residues. The CDR3 protein is CATSQTVQETQYF. The CDR3 DNA follows: TGTGCCACCAGCCAGACAGTCCAAGAGACCCAGTACTTC.

The J gene is TRBJ1-1, the V gene TRBV18; 7 bases match TRBD1. Germline-derived CDR1 and CDR2 are KGHSH and LQKENI. This CDR3 has 15 amino acids. The V and J ends lost 2 bases and 6 bases, in that order; junction bases with no gene match: 9. CDR3 amino acids: CASSPSGTVGPEAFF. In DNA form, the CDR3 reads TGTGCCAGCTCACCATCTGGGACAGTGGGCCCTGAAGCTTTCTTT.

The CDR3 sequence: CASSLWEFGEKLFF. The CDR3 DNA sequence: TGTGCCAGCAGTTTGTGGGAATTTGGTGAAAAACTGTTTTTT. The V and J genes are TRBV27 and TRBJ1-4; D gene ambiguous. Trimming took off 3 bases at V and 7 bases at J, with 12 bases between the two ends. The CDR3 covers 14 residues. The germline gives CDR1 MNHEY, CDR2 SMNVEV (reference sequence).

V and J are TRBV28 and TRBJ1-5, with 9 bases aligning to TRBD1. CDR3 length: 15 amino acids. V lost 4 bases, J lost 5 bases, and 6 bases stayed unmatched. In germline, CDR1 is MDHEN, CDR2 SYDVKM. The CDR3 DNA follows: TGTGCCAGCAGTTCCCTCGACAGGGGGTATCAGCCCCAGCATTTT. It codes for CASSSLDRGYQPQHF.

The rearrangement links TRBV19 to TRBJ2-5, with 7 bases fitting TRBD2. V dropped 3 bases and J dropped 2; count of bases not matched to a gene: 9. This CDR3 has 16 amino acids. Germline loops: CDR1 LNHDA, CDR2 SQIVND (reference sequence). CDR3 nucleotide sequence: TGTGCCAGTAGTATCGGGGGGTCGGCTAATCAAGAGACCCAGTACTTC. It specifies CASSIGGSANQETQYF.

This chain uses TRBV21-1 with TRBJ2-3; the D call in the table, TRBD1, was not verified against the DNA. TRBV21-1 is a recognized pseudogene. The CDR3 has 12 residues. DNA for the CDR3: TGTGCCAGCACTCTGGCCACAGATACGCAGTATTTT. Encoded protein: CASTLATDTQYF.

J is TRBJ2-7 and V is TRBV5-5, with 9 bases fitting TRBD2. Germline V gene data show CDR1 as SGHKS and CDR2 as YYEKEE (reference sequence). The junction had 12 bases not matched to a gene; V was cut back by 0 bases and J by 2 bases. This CDR3 has 18 amino acids. The CDR3 sequence: CASSLGTGLSGSAYEQYF. For the CDR3, the DNA is TGTGCCAGCAGCTTGGGGACAGGCCTTAGCGGGAGTGCCTACGAGCAGTACTTC.

The J gene is TRBJ2-1, the V gene TRBV9; 13 bases are shared with TRBD2. CDR1 is SGDLS and CDR2 is YYNGEE in the germline V gene. The trim removed 3 bases at V and 6 bases at J, leaving 3 bases unmatched. The CDR3 consists of 15 residues. The CDR3 region has the DNA TGTGCCAGCAGCGGGGGGACTAGCGGGATCAATGAGCAGTTCTTC. Translating it yields CASSGGTSGINEQFF.

The V and J genes are TRBV15 and TRBJ2-1; 13 nucleotides agree with TRBD2. J gave up 6 bases and V 0 bases, and 5 bases lay outside the gene matches. The CDR3 is 17 residues long. Germline V CDR1 and CDR2: LNHNV, YYDKDF (reference sequence). The CDR3 is CATSRDSGTSGINEQFF. In DNA, the CDR3 is TGTGCCACCAGCAGAGATAGCGGGACTAGCGGGATCAATGAGCAGTTCTTC.

The V gene is TRBV5-1, the J gene TRBJ2-1; maybe TRBD2 (6 bases). The CDR3 loop spans 15 amino acids. Germline V gene sequence: CDR1 SGHRS, CDR2 YFSETQ. Trimming pared 5 bases from V and 7 bases from J, leaving 19 bases between. Written as DNA, the CDR3 is TGCGCCAGCAGGTACGGGACTCCCAAATTTAATGAGCAGTTCTTC. Its translation: CASRYGTPKFNEQFF.

The rearrangement links TRBV7-3 to TRBJ2-2; either TRBD1 or TRBD2 may supply D (5 bases each). Germline loops: CDR1 SGHTA, CDR2 FQGTGA. Trimming removed 3 bases from V and 5 bases from J, with 13 bases in between. This CDR3 is 15 amino acids long. The CDR3 nucleotides read TGTGCCAGCAGCTTTGGCCCCGGGGCGACCGGGGAGCTGTTTTTT. This codes for CASSFGPGATGELFF.

The rearrangement uses TRBV6-1 and TRBJ2-5, with 7 nucleotides matching TRBD1. The CDR3 loop spans 13 amino acids. Germline V gene data show CDR1 as MNHNS and CDR2 as SASEGT. V lost 6 bases to trimming and J lost 1 base; unmatched junction nucleotides: 2. The CDR3 is CASSRDSQETQYF. As DNA, the CDR3 is TGTGCCAGCAGCCGGGACAGCCAAGAGACCCAGTACTTC.

With respect to this clone: One end of the junction fails to match germline, which may point to a read error. This chain connects TRBV5-6 to TRBJ1-2; 10 positions match TRBD1. The CDR3 has 16 residues. Germline V gene data show CDR1 as SGHDT and CDR2 as YYEEEE. The CDR3 DNA reads TGTGCCAGCAGCGGAGGGACAGGGGAACTTCACTACGGCTACACCTTC. It codes for CASSGGTGELHYGYTF.

DNA of the CDR3: TGTGCCAGCAGCCAAGCCGGGGGCTGGGCCGGGGAGCTGTTTTTT. Translated, it gives CASSQAGGWAGELFF. The chain uses TRBV14 and TRBJ2-2, with D perhaps TRBD1 or TRBD2 (6 bases each). The CDR3 has 15 residues. V was trimmed by 1 base and J by 6 bases, leaving 12 bases between them. Germline V gene lookup returns CDR1 SGHDN and CDR2 FVKESK.

The rearrangement joins TRBV2 to TRBJ2-5, with D tentatively TRBD2 (5 bases). The germline gives CDR1 SNHLY, CDR2 FYNNEI. This CDR3 has 15 amino acids. Trimming shortened V by 3 bases and J by 4 bases, and 15 bases separated the two germline ends. The CDR3 here is CASSDSRTGGETQYF. The CDR3 DNA reads TGTGCCAGCAGTGATTCACGGACCGGAGGAGAGACCCAGTACTTC.

This clone came up a few times. The chain uses TRBV4-3 and TRBJ1-5; D uncertain. V was trimmed by 1 base and J by 10 bases, leaving 14 bases between them. The CDR3 totals 14 residues. CDR1 is LGHNA and CDR2 is YSLEER in the germline V gene. CDR3 region: CASSQAVGSGPQHF. The CDR3 DNA follows: TGCGCCAGCAGCCAAGCTGTGGGATCAGGACCCCAGCATTTT.

V is TRBV2 and J is TRBJ2-1, with D possibly TRBD2 on 6 matching bases. The CDR3 is 14 residues long. Looked up from germline, CDR1 is SNHLY and CDR2 is FYNNEI. Trimming removed 2 bases at V and 8 bases at J, with 13 bases between. In nucleotides, the CDR3 is TGTGCCAGCAGTGAATCGCGACTAGGCGATGAGCAGTTCTTC. Translated, it gives CASSESRLGDEQFF. Together with reference TRBV2 and TRBJ2-1, the CDR3 gives the full variable domain: EPEVTQTPSHQVTQMGQEVILRCVPISNHLYFYWYRQILGQKVEFLVSFYNNEISEKSEIFDDQFSVERPDGSNFTLKIRSTKLEDSAMYFCASSESRLGDEQFFGPGTRLTVL.

This clone was detected only once. The chain has TRBV28 and TRBJ1-4; 9 bases agree with TRBD1. V was clipped by 1 base and J by 8 bases; unmatched bases: 14. The CDR3 runs 18 residues. Looked up from germline, CDR1 is MDHEN and CDR2 is SYDVKM. The CDR3, as DNA: TGTGCCAGCAGTTTATCTAACGTGGGGACAGGGTACGGCGAAAAACTGTTTTTT. Translated, it gives CASSLSNVGTGYGEKLFF.

This chain links TRBV6-5 with TRBJ2-1, with D perhaps matching TRBD2 (6 bases). Looked up from germline, CDR1 is MNHEY and CDR2 is SVGAGI. The V end lost 8 bases, the J end lost 6 bases, and 14 bases lay between the germline ends. The CDR3 runs to 13 residues. CDR3 loop: CASGRSISNEQFF. CDR3 coding DNA: TGTGCCAGCGGGAGGTCTATCAGCAATGAGCAGTTCTTC.

This chain uses TRBV4-2 with TRBJ1-6; TRBD1 is a possible D gene (6 bases). The CDR3 has 17 amino acids. The V gene lost 5 bases and the J gene lost 9 bases, with 23 bases spanning the gap. Germline assignment: CDR1 LGHNA and CDR2 YNFKEQ. CDR3 residues: CASSYRRGGGRSSPLHF. CDR3 bases: TGTGCCAGCAGCTACAGGAGAGGGGGGGGCCGGTCTTCACCCCTCCACTTT.

The gene calls are TRBV28 and TRBJ1-1; D remains unclear. The CDR3 spans 14 residues. CDR1 is MDHEN and CDR2 is SYDVKM in the germline V gene. V was pared by 5 bases and J by 6 bases, with 16 bases between. CDR3 bases: TGTGCCAGCAGTGATTGGGCCCCAGTGCCTGAAGCTTTCTTT. It yields the protein CASSDWAPVPEAFF. Full variable domain (outside the CDR3, taken from reference TRBV28 and TRBJ1-1): DVKVTQSSRYLVKRTGEKVFLECVQDMDHENMFWYRQDPGLGLRLIYFSYDVKMKEKGDIPEGYSVSREKKERFSLILESASTNQTSMYLCASSDWAPVPEAFFGQGTRLTVV.

This chain connects TRBV10-3 to TRBJ1-5, with D possibly TRBD1 on 6 matching bases. The CDR3 spans 16 residues. V dropped 10 bases and J dropped 4 bases, with 23 bases sitting between them. Germline V gene lookup returns CDR1 ENHRY and CDR2 SYGVKD. CDR3 DNA sequence: TGTGCCACCCTCCCGGCCGCCCGGGGGCCTAATCAGCCCCAGCATTTT. Its translation is CATLPAARGPNQPQHF.

The chain couples TRBV5-1 to TRBJ2-3; 12 bases agree with TRBD2. The CDR3 has 17 amino acids. Germline V CDR1 and CDR2: SGHRS, YFSETQ. V trimming: 4 bases; J trimming: 1 base; junction bases outside the gene matches: 7. CDR3 nucleotide sequence: TGCGCCAGCAGCCTCCTAGCGGGAGGGTCTGGCACAGATACGCAGTATTTT. It specifies CASSLLAGGSGTDTQYF.

The gene calls are TRBV13 and TRBJ2-7; D ambiguous. Germline V gives CDR1 PRHDT, CDR2 FYEKMQ (reference sequence). The CDR3 is made up of 14 amino acids. The V and J ends lost 4 bases and 5 bases respectively, with 15 bases between them. The CDR3 nucleotides read TGTGCCAGCAGCTACCCAGGAGAGGCCCACGAGCAGTACTTC. Translation gives CASSYPGEAHEQYF.

The J gene is TRBJ2-2, the V gene TRBV7-9, with 9 bases identical to TRBD1. The CDR3 is made up of 17 amino acids. The V segment lost 4 bases and the J segment 1 base; nucleotides outside the gene matches: 7. CDR1 and CDR2 (germline): SEHNR, FQNEAQ (reference sequence). CDR3 nucleotides: TGTGCCAGCAGCTGGCGACCGGGACAGGGGAACACCGGGGAGCTGTTTTTT. This encodes CASSWRPGQGNTGELFF.